This TCR beta chain originates from a study of PD-1 blockade in classical Hodgkin lymphoma. Repertoires were generated with immunoSEQ multiplex PCR, while TCRdb's copy carries only in-frame clones and drops some. The table has 75,000 to 100,000 clones, 81% seen once; the top ten hold 16%. Study-level results: Complete responders had baseline diversity similar to newly diagnosed patients. By cycle point C4D1, TCR diversity had risen significantly in CD4+ cells (but not CD8+ cells). Some patients started nivolumab under 1 year after ASCT, and they were excluded. A reduction in baseline TCR diversity was reportedly seen in newly diagnosed patients relative to healthy donors.

The V gene end was trimmed by 3 bases and the J gene end by 9 bases; junction bases not matched to a gene: 10. The CDR3 loop spans 14 amino acids. Germline-derived CDR1 and CDR2 are MNHEY and SMNVEV (reference sequence). Worth noting for this clone: The antigen remains unidentified.

Relapse after autologous stem cell transplantation occurred in every patient, and brentuximab vedotin exposure varied. Sequenced here: peripheral blood mononuclear cells (PBMCs), sampled before the second cycle of nivolumab. This TCR derives from a human donor with classical Hodgkin lymphoma. The chain employs TRBV27 and TRBJ1-1; 7 bases are shared with TRBD1. The CDR3 sequence is CASSLSQGPRKAFF. In nucleotides, the CDR3 is TGTGCCAGCAGTTTGTCACAGGGGCCCCGGAAAGCTTTCTTT.